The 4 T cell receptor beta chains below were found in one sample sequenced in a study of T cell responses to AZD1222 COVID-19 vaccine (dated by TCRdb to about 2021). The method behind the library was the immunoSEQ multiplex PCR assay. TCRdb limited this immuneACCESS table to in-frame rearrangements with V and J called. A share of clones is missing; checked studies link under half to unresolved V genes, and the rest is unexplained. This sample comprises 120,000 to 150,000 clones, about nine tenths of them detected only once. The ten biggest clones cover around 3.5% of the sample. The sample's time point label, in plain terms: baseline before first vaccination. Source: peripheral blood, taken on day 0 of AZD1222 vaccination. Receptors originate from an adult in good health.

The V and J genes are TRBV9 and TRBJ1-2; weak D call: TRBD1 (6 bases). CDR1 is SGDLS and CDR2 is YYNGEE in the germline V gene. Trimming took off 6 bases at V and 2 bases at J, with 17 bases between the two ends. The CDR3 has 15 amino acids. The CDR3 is CASNQGPGANYGYTF. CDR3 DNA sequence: TGTGCCAGCAATCAGGGGCCGGGAGCGAACTATGGCTACACCTTC.

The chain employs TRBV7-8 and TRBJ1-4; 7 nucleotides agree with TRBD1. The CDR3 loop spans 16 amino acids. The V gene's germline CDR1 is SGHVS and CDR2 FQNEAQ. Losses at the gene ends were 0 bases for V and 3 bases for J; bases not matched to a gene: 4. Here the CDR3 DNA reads TGTGCCAGCAGCTTAGCGAGTCAGGGGGCTAATGAAAAACTGTTTTTT. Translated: CASSLASQGANEKLFF.

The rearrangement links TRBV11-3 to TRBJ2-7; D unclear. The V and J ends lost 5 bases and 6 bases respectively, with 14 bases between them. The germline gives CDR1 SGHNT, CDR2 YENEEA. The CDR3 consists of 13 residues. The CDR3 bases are TGTGCCAGCAGCGCACTTGAGTCATCCGAGCAGTACTTC. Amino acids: CASSALESSEQYF.

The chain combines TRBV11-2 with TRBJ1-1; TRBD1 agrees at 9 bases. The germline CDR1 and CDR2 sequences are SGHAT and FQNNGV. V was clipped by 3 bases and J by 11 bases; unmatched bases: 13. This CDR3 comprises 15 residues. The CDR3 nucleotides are TGTGCCAGCAGCTTGGGACAGGGCGGTTTGGCAGGGGCTTTCTTT. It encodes CASSLGQGGLAGAFF.